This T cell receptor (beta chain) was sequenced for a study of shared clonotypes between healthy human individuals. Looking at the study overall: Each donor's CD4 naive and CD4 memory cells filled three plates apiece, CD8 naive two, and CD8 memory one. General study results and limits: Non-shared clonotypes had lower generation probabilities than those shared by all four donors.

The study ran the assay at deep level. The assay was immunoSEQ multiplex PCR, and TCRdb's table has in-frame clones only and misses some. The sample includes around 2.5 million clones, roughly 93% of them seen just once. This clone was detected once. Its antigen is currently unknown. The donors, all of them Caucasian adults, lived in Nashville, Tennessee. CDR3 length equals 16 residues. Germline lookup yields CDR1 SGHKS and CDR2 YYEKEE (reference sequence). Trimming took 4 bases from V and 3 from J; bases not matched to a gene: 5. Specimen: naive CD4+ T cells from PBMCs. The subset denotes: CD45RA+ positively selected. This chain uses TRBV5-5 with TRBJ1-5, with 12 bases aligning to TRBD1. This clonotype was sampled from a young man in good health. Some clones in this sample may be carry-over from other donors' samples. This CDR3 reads CASSPRDRGLNQPQHF. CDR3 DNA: TGTGCCAGCAGCCCCCGGGACAGGGGGCTCAATCAGCCCCAGCATTTT. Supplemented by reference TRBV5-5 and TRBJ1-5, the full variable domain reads DAGVTQSPTHLIKTRGQQVTLRCSPISGHKSVSWYQQVLGQGPQFIFQYYEKEERGRGNFPDRFSARQFPNYSSELNVNALLLGDSALYLCASSPRDRGLNQPQHFGDGTRLSIL.